Listed here are 29 T cell receptor beta chains from one sample, sequenced in a study of blood T cell repertoires in COVID-19. Sequencing used immunoSEQ multiplex PCR; TCRdb keeps in-frame clones, though not all of them. The repertoire consists of some 120,000 clones, with roughly three quarters occurring once and the leading ten covering roughly 7.3%. The sample taken for sequencing was peripheral blood. The receptors originated from a human donor in a cohort sampled during active COVID-19.

This rearrangement joins TRBV5-1 to TRBJ1-2; no definite D call. The ends were cut back, 1 base at V and 4 bases at J, with 11 bases in the middle. The CDR3 extends over 14 amino acids. The V gene's germline CDR1 is SGHRS and CDR2 YFSETQ. For the CDR3, the DNA is TGCGCCAGCAGCTTGTTGCAGGCGTCCTATGGCTACACCTTC. Translated, it gives CASSLLQASYGYTF.

The chain links TRBV15 to TRBJ1-5; D unclear. The CDR3 runs to 15 residues. Trimming took 0 bases from V and 6 from J, leaving 12 bases between them. CDR1 is LNHNV, CDR2 YYDKDF, per germline (reference sequence). DNA of the CDR3: TGTGCCACCAGCAGAGACCCCGGGATAAGTCAGCCCCAGCATTTT. Encoded protein: CATSRDPGISQPQHF.

The genes are TRBV29-1 and TRBJ2-7; TRBD1 matches at 7 bases. Losses at the gene ends were 5 bases for V and 1 base for J; bases not matched to a gene: 5. Germline-derived CDR1 and CDR2 are SQVTM and ANQGSEA. CDR3 length: 13 amino acids. The CDR3 sequence is CSVLTGKSYEQYF. CDR3 sequence (DNA): TGCAGCGTTCTGACAGGGAAATCCTACGAGCAGTACTTC.

Only a few counts were recorded for this clone. The chain joins TRBV19 to TRBJ1-2; the D is unclear. The CDR3 runs to 16 residues. The V gene lost 0 bases and the J gene lost 4 bases, with 15 bases spanning the gap. Per germline, CDR1 LNHDA and CDR2 SQIVND (reference sequence). The CDR3 is CASSIDRRRGIYGYTF. The CDR3 DNA sequence: TGTGCCAGTAGTATAGACAGGAGACGGGGAATCTATGGCTACACCTTC.

A remark on this clone: The same CDR3 can be traced to other DNA sequences in this sample. The chain combines TRBV27 with TRBJ1-6; D is ambiguous. Trimming removed 5 bases from V and 7 bases from J, with 9 bases in between. This CDR3 is 13 amino acids long. The germline V gene encodes CDR1 MNHEY and CDR2 SMNVEV (reference sequence). In DNA form, the CDR3 reads TGTGCCAGCAGTCCGGGGTTGAATTCACCCCTCCACTTT. Residues: CASSPGLNSPLHF.

The rearrangement joins TRBV7-9 to TRBJ2-5; D is perhaps TRBD2 (6 bases). The CDR3 loop spans 16 amino acids. Germline CDR1 SEHNR, CDR2 FQNEAQ (reference sequence). Trimming shortened V by 0 bases and J by 0 bases, and 11 bases separated the two germline ends. In DNA form, the CDR3 reads TGTGCCAGCAGCTTAGCTAGCGGATCAAACCAAGAGACCCAGTACTTC. Translating gives CASSLASGSNQETQYF.

The chain has TRBV9 and TRBJ2-7, with 8 bases lining up with TRBD1. The CDR3 length is 15 residues. The V segment lost 4 bases and the J segment 4 bases; nucleotides outside the gene matches: 10. Germline loops: CDR1 SGDLS, CDR2 YYNGEE. The CDR3 DNA sequence: TGTGCCAGCAGCCCCTCGGGACAGGCCTTATACGAGCAGTACTTC. Translated: CASSPSGQALYEQYF.

This chain uses TRBV7-9 with TRBJ2-7; D unresolved. The ends were cut back, 5 bases at V and 4 bases at J, with 12 bases in the middle. Germline CDR1 SEHNR, CDR2 FQNEAQ (reference sequence). This CDR3 region has 13 residues. The CDR3 bases are TGTGCCAGCAGCCTCCTCACGGGTTACGAGCAGTACTTC. Amino acid sequence: CASSLLTGYEQYF.

CDR3 nucleotides: TGTGCCAGCAGCGTAGGGCGGGGGTTAAACACTGAAGCTTTCTTT. The encoded protein is CASSVGRGLNTEAFF. The chain couples TRBV9 to TRBJ1-1; tentative D call: TRBD1 (5 bases). This CDR3 is built from 15 residues. The germline V gene encodes CDR1 SGDLS and CDR2 YYNGEE. Between the trimmed V and J ends, which lost 0 bases and 2 bases, there was a span of 11 bases. The complete variable domain, with remaining parts taken from reference TRBV9 and TRBJ1-1, reads DSGVTQTPKHLITATGQRVTLRCSPRSGDLSVYWYQQSLDQGLQFLIQYYNGEERAKGNILERFSAQQFPDLHSELNLSSLELGDSALYFCASSVGRGLNTEAFFGQGTRLTVV.

This chain connects TRBV5-1 to TRBJ2-7, with D possibly matching TRBD2 (6 bases). The CDR3 contains 13 residues. Deletions cut 4 bases from V and 1 base from J, with 9 bases between. From germline, CDR1 is SGHRS and CDR2 YFSETQ. CDR3 region: CASSPGGSYEQYF. For the CDR3, the DNA is TGCGCCAGCAGCCCCGGAGGGTCCTACGAGCAGTACTTC.

V gene TRBV14 combines with J gene TRBJ1-2; D is ambiguous. V was cut by 1 base and J by 5 bases, with 23 bases left in between. Germline CDR1 and CDR2: SGHDN and FVKESK. This CDR3 comprises 18 residues. CDR3 in DNA: TGTGCCAGCAGCCAAGGGGCCGGACGGGGTAACAAAAATTATGGCTACACCTTC. This encodes CASSQGAGRGNKNYGYTF.

This clone was detected only a few times. Other DNA sequences within the sample encode an identical CDR3. The chain uses TRBV19 and TRBJ1-1; D remains ambiguous. V was shortened by 3 bases and J by 8 bases, with 13 bases between the two germline ends. The germline CDR1 and CDR2 sequences are LNHDA and SQIVND (reference sequence). The CDR3 contains 13 residues. The CDR3 sequence: CASSISPGAEAFF. As DNA, the CDR3 is TGTGCCAGTAGTATTTCTCCGGGAGCCGAAGCTTTCTTT.

The chain couples TRBV7-9 to TRBJ2-7; D ambiguous. V lost 5 bases to trimming and J lost 6 bases, with 11 bases between them. The CDR3 is made up of 12 amino acids. The germline gives CDR1 SEHNR, CDR2 FQNEAQ (reference sequence). The CDR3 DNA is TGTGCCAGCAGCGAAATGGGCCTCGAGCAGTACTTC. It specifies CASSEMGLEQYF.

The chain carries TRBV5-1 and TRBJ2-7, with TRBD2 as a possible D gene (5 bases). Germline-derived CDR1 and CDR2 are SGHRS and YFSETQ. V was clipped by 0 bases and J by 2 bases, with 12 bases between them. This CDR3 is built from 15 residues. The CDR3 sequence is CASSLEGSPTYEQYF. CDR3 coding DNA: TGCGCCAGCAGCTTGGAAGGGAGTCCCACCTACGAGCAGTACTTC.

V gene TRBV29-1 combines with J gene TRBJ2-7; TRBD1 might be the D (6 bases). Germline V gene data show CDR1 as SQVTM and CDR2 as ANQGSEA. Trimming removed 5 bases from V and 0 bases from J, with 8 bases in between. This CDR3 has 12 residues. DNA of the CDR3: TGCAGCGTTTCGGACAGCTCCTACGAGCAGTACTTC. Translating it yields CSVSDSSYEQYF.

This rearrangement joins TRBV12-5 to TRBJ1-2, with D possibly being TRBD1 (6 bases). This CDR3 region has 15 residues. Per germline, CDR1 LGHNT and CDR2 FRNRAP. The V end lost 2 bases, the J end lost 3 bases, and 13 bases lay between the germline ends. CDR3: CASGLPRGADYGYTF. The CDR3 bases are TGTGCTAGTGGTTTGCCCCGGGGGGCCGACTATGGCTACACCTTC.

This clone was counted between two and nine times. This chain connects TRBV27 to TRBJ1-1, with D perhaps matching TRBD1 (6 bases). The CDR3 totals 13 residues. V lost 6 bases and J lost 8, with 16 bases in between. Germline V CDR1 and CDR2: MNHEY, SMNVEV (reference sequence). In DNA form, the CDR3 reads TGTGCCAGCAGGCCAATGACAGGAGCAGAAGCTTTCTTT. The encoded protein is CASRPMTGAEAFF.

This clone was counted between two and nine times. This chain joins TRBV5-6 and TRBJ2-7; 7 nucleotides align to TRBD2. The germline V gene encodes CDR1 SGHDT and CDR2 YYEEEE. The CDR3 has 14 residues. Trimming removed 1 base from V and 4 bases from J; junction bases left unmatched: 5. CDR3 nucleotide sequence: TGTGCCAGCAGCTTGAGCGGGATATCTTACGAGCAGTACTTC. Its protein product is CASSLSGISYEQYF.

V gene TRBV3-1 (or the pseudogene TRBV3-2) combines with J gene TRBJ1-6, with a weak D call TRBD1 (5 bases). CDR1 and CDR2 from the germline V gene are LGHDT and YNNKEL (reference sequence). The CDR3 extends over 15 amino acids. Trimming took off 4 bases at V and 8 bases at J, with 15 bases between the two ends. CDR3 amino acids: CASSPTQGRYSPLHF. Written as DNA, the CDR3 is TGTGCCAGCAGCCCTACCCAGGGTCGATATTCACCCCTCCACTTT.

The genes are TRBV5-6 and TRBJ1-2, with D tentatively TRBD1 (5 bases). Germline V CDR1 and CDR2: SGHDT, YYEEEE. The CDR3 has 17 residues. The V end lost 0 bases, the J end lost 0 bases, and 15 bases lay between the germline ends. CDR3 sequence: CASSLVGAASANYGYTF. The CDR3 DNA follows: TGTGCCAGCAGCTTGGTAGGGGCGGCGTCCGCTAACTATGGCTACACCTTC.

This clone has a single count. V and J are TRBV12-3 or TRBV12-4 and TRBJ1-2, with TRBD1 as a possible D gene (5 bases). The CDR3 runs 13 residues. The ends were cut back, 6 bases at V and 2 bases at J, with 10 bases in the middle. The CDR3 sequence: CASSPAGNYGYTF. CDR3 DNA: TGTGCCAGCAGCCCAGCAGGGAACTATGGCTACACCTTC.

The chain combines TRBV5-1 with TRBJ1-1; 8 bases are shared with TRBD1. The junction had 9 bases not matched to a gene; V was cut back by 3 bases and J by 5 bases. The length of the CDR3 is 15 residues. Germline V gene data show CDR1 as SGHRS and CDR2 as YFSETQ. CDR3 bases: TGCGCCAGCAGCTACGGACAGGGTAGAATTACTGAAGCTTTCTTT. It translates to CASSYGQGRITEAFF.

J is TRBJ2-7 and V is TRBV2; 8 bases are a match to TRBD2. The CDR3 has 14 residues. V gave up 7 bases and J gave up 4 bases; unmatched junction bases: 9. The germline CDR1 and CDR2 sequences are SNHLY and FYNNEI. Here the CDR3 reads CASTFRGGPYEQYF. The CDR3 DNA reads as TGTGCCAGCACATTCCGGGGGGGGCCGTACGAGCAGTACTTC.

This chain uses TRBV6-6 with TRBJ2-7; 10 bases agree with TRBD1. CDR1 MNHNY and CDR2 SVGAGI come from the germline V gene (reference sequence). V trimming: 6 bases; J trimming: 6 bases; junction bases outside the gene matches: 8. CDR3 size: 14 residues. The CDR3 DNA reads TGTGCCAGCAGCACCGACAGGGGGCGCCCCGAGCAGTACTTC. It codes for CASSTDRGRPEQYF.

This rearrangement joins TRBV30 to TRBJ2-7, with unresolved D. The CDR3 is 14 amino acids. The V end was cut by 1 base, the J end by 4 bases, with 14 bases between. Germline V gene lookup returns CDR1 GTSNPN and CDR2 SVGIG (reference sequence). As DNA, the CDR3 is TGTGCCTGGAGTGCGGGTAGGCAAGGATACGAGCAGTACTTC. As protein: CAWSAGRQGYEQYF.

The sample holds one count of this clone. This chain joins TRBV7-9 and TRBJ2-7; 8 bases fit TRBD1. V trimming: 6 bases; J trimming: 7 bases; junction bases outside the gene matches: 5. In germline, CDR1 is SEHNR, CDR2 FQNEAQ (reference sequence). The CDR3 runs 12 residues. This CDR3 reads CASRGQELEQYF. The CDR3 DNA is TGTGCCAGCAGGGGACAGGAACTAGAGCAGTACTTC.

The V call is TRBV28, the J call TRBJ2-7, with D possibly matching TRBD1 (6 bases). With 1 base removed from V and 2 bases from J, the gap between germline ends came to 18 bases. Looked up from germline, CDR1 is MDHEN and CDR2 is SYDVKM. There are 17 residues in the CDR3. The CDR3 loop is CASSLFWKTGNPYEQYF. The CDR3 coding sequence is TGTGCCAGCAGTTTATTTTGGAAAACAGGGAACCCCTACGAGCAGTACTTC.

The rearrangement joins TRBV28 to TRBJ1-6; 7 bases match TRBD1. CDR1 MDHEN and CDR2 SYDVKM come from the germline V gene. V dropped 3 bases and J dropped 7; count of bases not matched to a gene: 12. The CDR3 has 17 residues. CDR3 residues: CASSLGPGGLENSPLHF. Written as DNA, the CDR3 is TGTGCCAGCAGTTTGGGGCCAGGGGGTTTGGAAAATTCACCCCTCCACTTT.

The chain employs TRBV30 and TRBJ2-7; the D gene is possibly TRBD1 (6 bases). The CDR3 is made up of 11 amino acids. Germline-derived CDR1 and CDR2 are GTSNPN and SVGIG (reference sequence). Trimming took 8 bases from V and 6 from J, leaving 14 bases between them. CDR3 amino acids: CALSLTGEQYF. The CDR3 DNA reads as TGTGCCCTCTCGCTGACAGGCGAGCAGTACTTC.